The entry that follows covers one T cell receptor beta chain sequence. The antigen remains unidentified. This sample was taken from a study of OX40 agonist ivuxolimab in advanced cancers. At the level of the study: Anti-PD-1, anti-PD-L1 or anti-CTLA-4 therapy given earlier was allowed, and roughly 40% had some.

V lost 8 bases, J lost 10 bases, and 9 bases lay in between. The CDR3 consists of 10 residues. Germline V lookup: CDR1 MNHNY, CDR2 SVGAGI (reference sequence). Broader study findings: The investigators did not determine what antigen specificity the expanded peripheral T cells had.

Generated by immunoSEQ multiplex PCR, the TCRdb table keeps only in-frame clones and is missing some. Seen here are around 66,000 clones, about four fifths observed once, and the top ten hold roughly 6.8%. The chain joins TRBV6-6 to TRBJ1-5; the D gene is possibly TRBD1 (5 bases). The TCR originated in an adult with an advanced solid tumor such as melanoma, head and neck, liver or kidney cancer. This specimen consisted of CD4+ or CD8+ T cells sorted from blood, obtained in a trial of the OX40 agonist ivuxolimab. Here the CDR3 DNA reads TGTGCCAGCGGGGGTGGACCCCAGCATTTT. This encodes CASGGGPQHF.